The 21 T cell receptor beta chains reported below all come from one sample, sequenced in a study of radiotherapy plus CTLA-4 blockade in lung cancer. Generated by immunoSEQ multiplex PCR, the TCRdb table keeps only in-frame clones and is missing some. The data contain 40,000 to 55,000 clones, around nine tenths of them seen just once; the ten biggest clones take up 15% to 20%. The material sequenced was peripheral blood, taken from a patient treated with radiotherapy plus ipilimumab. The origin of the receptors is a human donor with non-small cell lung cancer that progressed on radiotherapy plus ipilimumab. Some clones in this sample may be carry-over from other donors' samples.

The CDR3: CATSRPTSGGFSYEQYF. The CDR3 DNA sequence: TGTGCCACCAGCAGACCGACTAGCGGGGGGTTCTCCTACGAGCAGTACTTC. The chain employs TRBV15 and TRBJ2-7; TRBD2 matches 13 bases. Germline V gene lookup returns CDR1 LNHNV and CDR2 YYDKDF (reference sequence). With 2 bases clipped from V and 0 bases from J, the junction kept 4 bases outside the gene matches. This CDR3 region has 17 residues.

The sample holds a few counts of this clone. The CDR3 region has the DNA TGCGCCAGCAGCTTGAGGGGCGACACTGAAGCTTTCTTT. This sequence encodes CASSLRGDTEAFF. The genes are TRBV5-1 and TRBJ1-1, with a weak D call TRBD1 (5 bases). Germline-derived CDR1 and CDR2 are SGHRS and YFSETQ. Trimming shortened V by 1 base and J by 3 bases, and 7 bases separated the two germline ends. This CDR3 has 13 residues. Using reference TRBV5-1 and TRBJ1-1 for the parts outside the CDR3, the full variable domain is KAGVTQTPRYLIKTRGQQVTLSCSPISGHRSVSWYQQTPGQGLQFLFEYFSETQRNKGNFPGRFSGRQFSNSRSEMNVSTLELGDSALYLCASSLRGDTEAFFGQGTRLTVV.

The chain is built from TRBV5-1 and TRBJ2-3; D is unresolved. Germline CDR1 is SGHRS and CDR2 is YFSETQ. The V end was cut by 0 bases, the J end by 9 bases, with 8 bases between. This CDR3 has 12 residues. CDR3 DNA: TGCGCCAGCAGCTTGGACTTCCGAACGCAGTATTTT. It is translated as CASSLDFRTQYF.

This clone appeared a single time. The chain has TRBV28 and TRBJ1-2; D is ambiguous. The CDR3 totals 14 residues. Between the trimmed V and J ends, which lost 4 bases and 5 bases, there was a span of 14 bases. Germline-derived CDR1 and CDR2 are MDHEN and SYDVKM. The CDR3 is CASSSRTSIYGYTF. CDR3 nucleotides: TGTGCCAGCAGTTCCCGGACTTCCATATATGGCTACACCTTC.

The rearrangement links TRBV7-8 to TRBJ2-7, with 7 bases matching TRBD2. Unmatched junction bases numbered 7, after V lost 5 bases and J lost 3 bases. The CDR3 loop spans 14 amino acids. From germline, CDR1 is SGHVS and CDR2 FQNEAQ. The CDR3 is CASSQDRGSYEQYF. CDR3 bases: TGTGCCAGCAGCCAAGACCGCGGGAGCTACGAGCAGTACTTC.

This sequence joins TRBV5-1 and TRBJ1-1; D unclear. The CDR3 has 13 residues. Between the trimmed V and J ends, which lost 1 base and 7 bases, there was a span of 11 bases. CDR1 and CDR2 from the germline V gene are SGHRS and YFSETQ. This CDR3 is CASSLSAPIEAFF. The CDR3 DNA sequence: TGCGCCAGCAGCTTGAGCGCACCAATTGAAGCTTTCTTT. Together with reference TRBV5-1 and TRBJ1-1, the CDR3 gives the full variable domain: KAGVTQTPRYLIKTRGQQVTLSCSPISGHRSVSWYQQTPGQGLQFLFEYFSETQRNKGNFPGRFSGRQFSNSRSEMNVSTLELGDSALYLCASSLSAPIEAFFGQGTRLTVV.

V and J are TRBV30 and TRBJ1-3; D is uncertain. The germline gives CDR1 GTSNPN, CDR2 SVGIG (reference sequence). CDR3 length: 20 residues. V dropped 4 bases and J dropped 0 bases, with 28 bases sitting between them. The CDR3 nucleotides are TGTGCCTGGATGGAAATCAAAGTCTCCCTCCGGAGCAGCTCTGGAAACACCATATATTTT. Translation gives CAWMEIKVSLRSSSGNTIYF.

The chain joins TRBV2 to TRBJ2-5; 8 bases are a match to TRBD1. Germline V gene sequence: CDR1 SNHLY, CDR2 FYNNEI. With 8 bases clipped from V and 11 bases from J, the junction kept 19 bases outside the gene matches. The CDR3 sequence is 15 residues long. As DNA, the CDR3 is TGTGCCAGCCAGTCAGGGGCTGGCAGGGGACAGGAGCAGTACTTC. Residues: CASQSGAGRGQEQYF.

This chain joins TRBV15 and TRBJ2-7; D is possibly TRBD2 (5 bases). The V gene's germline CDR1 is LNHNV and CDR2 YYDKDF (reference sequence). This CDR3 has 17 residues. V lost 0 bases, J lost 0 bases, and 15 bases lay in between. DNA for the CDR3: TGTGCCACCAGCAGAGATATTAGCGAACCGAGCTCCTACGAGCAGTACTTC. Translating gives CATSRDISEPSSYEQYF.

The chain combines TRBV11-2 with TRBJ2-3; 12 bases align to TRBD2. The J segment lost 5 bases and the V segment lost 5 bases, leaving 14 bases of the junction unmatched. Per the germline V gene, CDR1 is SGHAT and CDR2 is FQNNGV. The CDR3 extends over 18 amino acids. CDR3 DNA sequence: TGTGCCAGCAGCCGTGGGTACGCTAGCGGGGGGGCCCAAGATACGCAGTATTTT. Protein sequence: CASSRGYASGGAQDTQYF.

The V call is TRBV4-1, the J call TRBJ1-1, with D perhaps matching TRBD1 (5 bases). From germline, CDR1 is MGHRA and CDR2 YSYEKL. V was trimmed by 4 bases and J by 1 base, leaving 16 bases between them. The CDR3 sequence is 16 residues long. CDR3 sequence reads: CASSPGARNGNTEAFF. CDR3 DNA sequence: TGCGCCAGCAGCCCTGGGGCCAGGAATGGGAACACTGAAGCTTTCTTT.

The chain combines TRBV6-1 with TRBJ2-1; 7 bases fit TRBD2. V dropped 8 bases and J dropped 10; count of bases not matched to a gene: 14. CDR1 and CDR2 (germline): MNHNS, SASEGT. This CDR3 region has 14 residues. The CDR3 loop reads CASRLPGGSSEQFF. The CDR3 DNA is TGTGCCAGCCGTCTGCCGGGGGGTTCTTCAGAGCAGTTCTTC.

The rearrangement joins TRBV2 to TRBJ2-3, with 7 bases fitting TRBD1. The J segment lost 2 bases and the V segment lost 4 bases, leaving 9 bases of the junction unmatched. Germline loops: CDR1 SNHLY, CDR2 FYNNEI. The CDR3 totals 16 residues. CDR3 region: CASSAPGQSITDTQYF. Written as DNA, the CDR3 is TGTGCCAGCAGTGCCCCGGGACAGTCCATCACAGATACGCAGTATTTT.

The chain couples TRBV6-5 to TRBJ2-1; D may be TRBD2 (7 bases). From germline, CDR1 is MNHEY and CDR2 SVGAGI. Trimming pared 10 bases from V and 5 bases from J, leaving 21 bases between. The CDR3 runs 15 residues. CDR3 region: CATSSPGGLNNEQFF. Here the CDR3 DNA reads TGTGCCACCTCCTCACCGGGGGGCCTAAACAATGAGCAGTTCTTC.

The rearrangement joins TRBV27 to TRBJ2-2; D perhaps matches TRBD2 (5 bases). From germline, CDR1 is MNHEY and CDR2 SMNVEV (reference sequence). Trimming left V 5 bases short and J 10 bases short, with 11 bases between. The CDR3 has 12 amino acids. The CDR3: CASSPSHEELFF. CDR3 DNA: TGTGCCAGCAGTCCTAGCCACGAGGAGCTGTTTTTT.

The sample holds a few counts of this clone. V and J are TRBV25-1 and TRBJ2-6; no definite D call. Trimming cost V 4 bases and J 0 bases, with 4 bases left between them. CDR1 and CDR2 (germline): MGHDK, SYGVNS. This CDR3 spans 14 amino acids. The CDR3 nucleotides are TGTGCCAGCAGTGCCCACTCTGGGGCCAACGTCCTGACTTTC. Translating it yields CASSAHSGANVLTF.

The V call is TRBV19, the J call TRBJ1-5; perhaps TRBD1 as D (6 bases). The CDR3 sequence is 14 residues long. Deletions cut 3 bases from V and 5 bases from J, with 11 bases between. Germline CDR1 and CDR2: LNHDA and SQIVND (reference sequence). CDR3 DNA: TGTGCCAGTAGTATCCACAGGGCCGATCAGCCCCAGCATTTT. This translates into CASSIHRADQPQHF.

The rearrangement uses TRBV5-1 and TRBJ2-7; 9 bases are shared with TRBD2. The CDR3 length is 16 residues. Germline V gene data show CDR1 as SGHRS and CDR2 as YFSETQ. Trimming removed 0 bases from V and 2 bases from J; junction bases left unmatched: 6. The CDR3 DNA sequence: TGCGCCAGCAGCTTGGCCGCGGGAGGGACTACCTACGAGCAGTACTTC. Translation: CASSLAAGGTTYEQYF. The full variable domain, its missing parts supplied by reference TRBV5-1 and TRBJ2-7, is KAGVTQTPRYLIKTRGQQVTLSCSPISGHRSVSWYQQTPGQGLQFLFEYFSETQRNKGNFPGRFSGRQFSNSRSEMNVSTLELGDSALYLCASSLAAGGTTYEQYFGPGTRLTVT.

The rearrangement links TRBV7-2 to TRBJ2-5; 12 bases are a match to TRBD2. V lost 5 bases to trimming and J lost 0 bases; unmatched junction nucleotides: 10. CDR1 is SGHTA and CDR2 is FQGNSA in the germline V gene. The CDR3 is 18 residues long. CDR3 in DNA: TGTGCCAGCAGCCCGCGCCCCACTAGCGGGAGGAACCAAGAGACCCAGTACTTC. Protein sequence: CASSPRPTSGRNQETQYF. The full variable domain, completed using reference TRBV7-2 and TRBJ2-5, is GAGVSQSPSNKVTEKGKDVELRCDPISGHTALYWYRQSLGQGLEFLIYFQGNSAPDKSGLPSDRFSAERTGGSVSTLTIQRTQQEDSAVYLCASSPRPTSGRNQETQYFGPGTRLLVL.

V usage is TRBV6-5 and J usage is TRBJ1-3; D is uncertain. V gave up 7 bases and J gave up 1 base, with 5 bases separating them. The CDR3 length is 12 residues. CDR1 and CDR2 from the germline V gene are MNHEY and SVGAGI. The CDR3 bases are TGTGCCAGCACAGGATCTGGAAACACCATATATTTT. This codes for CASTGSGNTIYF.

The chain combines TRBV11-1 with TRBJ1-3, with a tentative D call TRBD1 (5 bases). This CDR3 is 15 amino acids long. Trimming took 5 bases from V and 0 from J, leaving 11 bases between them. CDR1 is SGHAT, CDR2 FQDESV, per germline (reference sequence). This CDR3 is CASSPEDISGNTIYF. In nucleotides, the CDR3 is TGTGCCAGCAGCCCTGAGGACATCTCTGGAAACACCATATATTTT. The whole variable domain, remainder taken from reference TRBV11-1 and TRBJ1-3, is EAEVAQSPRYKITEKSQAVAFWCDPISGHATLYWYRQILGQGPELLVQFQDESVVDDSQLPKDRFSAERLKGVDSTLKIQPAELGDSAMYLCASSPEDISGNTIYFGEGSWLTVV.